This is a list of T cell receptor beta chains from one sample in a study of shared clonotypes between healthy human individuals. TCRdb's copy holds only in-frame clones and misses some; the assay was immunoSEQ multiplex PCR. The repertoire holds about 480,000 clones, with almost 80% as singletons. Source material: PBMCs. Every receptor here comes from a woman aged 35 to 49 in good health. Some clones in this sample may be carry-over from other donors' samples. Both conserved end residues are part of each CDR3. The order of the fields is D gene, V gene, J gene, clone size, CDR3 protein, CDR3 DNA. The D gene is left open where the match is weak. Size tells how often a clone was seen (once, few, many) or the class of an expanded clone, and some rows leave it out.

NA	TRBV7-2	TRBJ2-7	NA	CASSLALLGGSQSYEQYF	TGTGCCAGCAGCTTAGCGCTTTTGGGTGGCTCGCAATCCTACGAGCAGTACTTC
NA	TRBV11-2	TRBJ1-3	NA	CASSLGQFNTIYF	TGTGCCAGCAGCTTAGGACAGTTTAACACCATATATTTT
TRBD1	TRBV29-1	TRBJ1-4	NA	CSVARGGTNEKLFF	TGCAGCGTAGCCAGGGGGGGAACTAATGAAAAACTGTTTTTT
NA	TRBV30	TRBJ2-7	NA	CAWSVWVGGSLGEQYF	TGTGCCTGGAGTGTATGGGTGGGAGGATCTCTGGGGGAGCAGTACTTC
NA	TRBV19	TRBJ1-4	NA	CASSQGTAAVNEKLFF	TGTGCCAGTAGCCAGGGTACGGCGGCTGTGAATGAAAAACTGTTTTTT
TRBD1	TRBV11-2	TRBJ2-7	NA	CASSPLDRREQYF	TGTGCCAGCAGCCCACTGGACAGGCGCGAGCAGTACTTC
NA	TRBV19	TRBJ1-1	NA	CASSILMQQMNTEAFF	TGTGCCAGTAGTATTTTGATGCAGCAGATGAACACTGAAGCTTTCTTT
TRBD2	TRBV5-1	TRBJ2-2	NA	CASSLSLAGTGELFF	TGCGCCAGCAGCTTGTCTCTAGCGGGGACCGGGGAGCTGTTTTTT
TRBD2	TRBV11-2	TRBJ2-3	NA	CASSFQRGATDTQYF	TGTGCCAGCAGCTTTCAGCGGGGCGCCACAGATACGCAGTATTTT
TRBD2	TRBV19	TRBJ2-1	once	CASSIEGLADNEQFF	TGTGCCAGTAGTATAGAGGGACTAGCGGACAATGAGCAGTTCTTC
NA	TRBV29-1	TRBJ2-3	NA	CSVEDLGIGSDTQYF	TGCAGCGTTGAAGATCTCGGGATAGGGTCAGATACGCAGTATTTT
TRBD1	TRBV6-6	TRBJ1-1	few	CASSYWDRTNTEAFF	TGTGCCAGCAGTTACTGGGACAGGACGAACACTGAAGCTTTCTTT
NA	TRBV19	TRBJ1-1	NA	CASTSDGTYTEAFF	TGTGCCAGTACCTCGGACGGAACGTACACTGAAGCTTTCTTT
TRBD2	TRBV11-3	TRBJ2-2	NA	CASSSLAGDQKGELFF	TGTGCCAGCAGCTCACTAGCGGGAGATCAAAAAGGGGAGCTGTTTTTT
NA	TRBV9	TRBJ1-4	few	CASSAKGFPNEKLFF	TGTGCCAGCAGCGCGAAGGGTTTCCCTAATGAAAAACTGTTTTTT
NA	TRBV5-1	TRBJ2-7	NA	CASRGISYEQYF	TGCGCCAGCAGAGGGATCTCCTACGAGCAGTACTTC
NA	TRBV5-1	TRBJ2-5	NA	CASCVGDRLLQETQYF	TGCGCCAGCTGCGTAGGCGACAGGCTACTCCAAGAGACCCAGTACTTC
NA	TRBV25-1	TRBJ1-1	few	CASSETGRGNWETEAFF	TGTGCCAGCAGTGAAACAGGGAGGGGAAATTGGGAGACTGAAGCTTTCTTT
TRBD2	TRBV29-1	TRBJ2-7	NA	CSVGSGSYEQYF	TGCAGCGTGGGTAGCGGGAGCTACGAGCAGTACTTC
NA	TRBV5-4	TRBJ1-5	NA	CASSLDRDPRQPQHF	TGTGCCAGCAGCTTGGACAGGGACCCAAGACAGCCCCAGCATTTT
TRBD1	TRBV5-1	TRBJ2-1	NA	CASSGQGWNEQFF	TGCGCCAGCAGTGGACAGGGGTGGAATGAGCAGTTCTTC
TRBD1	TRBV28	TRBJ1-3	NA	CASSPVTGGAGENTIYF	TGTGCCAGCAGCCCAGTTACAGGGGGCGCTGGGGAAAACACCATATATTTT
TRBD2	TRBV7-3	TRBJ2-7	NA	CASSLTAGGSYEQYF	TGTGCCAGCAGCTTAACGGCTGGCGGGAGCTACGAGCAGTACTTC
NA	TRBV2	TRBJ2-1	NA	CASSRDTAYNEQFF	TGTGCCAGCAGTCGGGACACCGCGTACAATGAGCAGTTCTTC
NA	TRBV6-1	TRBJ1-1	NA	CASSSDSLNTEAFF	TGTGCCAGCAGTTCAGACAGTCTGAACACTGAAGCTTTCTTT
NA	TRBV7-7	TRBJ1-4	NA	CASSLALREKLFF	TGTGCCAGCAGCTTAGCGCTCCGTGAAAAACTGTTTTTT
TRBD2	TRBV28	TRBJ2-7	few	CASSSWTSGSDEQYF	TGTGCCAGCAGTTCCTGGACTAGCGGGAGCGACGAGCAGTACTTC
NA	TRBV28	TRBJ2-5	NA	CASSYPPGTKYQETQYF	TGTGCCAGCAGTTACCCCCCGGGGACAAAGTACCAAGAGACCCAGTACTTC
NA	TRBV5-4	TRBJ2-2	once	CASSFGTYTGELFF	TGTGCCAGCAGCTTTGGCACCTACACCGGGGAGCTGTTTTTT
NA	TRBV28	TRBJ2-3	NA	CASSLPGKGVGFTDTQYF	TGTGCCAGCAGTTTACCAGGGAAAGGGGTTGGGTTCACAGATACGCAGTATTTT
NA	TRBV11-3	TRBJ2-1	NA	CASSLHLGGVVPSYNEQFF	TGTGCCAGCAGCTTACACCTCGGGGGAGTGGTCCCCTCCTACAATGAGCAGTTCTTC
NA	TRBV27	TRBJ2-7	NA	CASPAHPGPKMQSSYEQYF	TGTGCCAGCCCTGCCCATCCGGGACCCAAAATGCAGAGCTCCTACGAGCAGTACTTC
NA	TRBV7-7	TRBJ2-7	NA	CASSAQPGPTYEQYF	TGTGCCAGCAGCGCCCAACCGGGCCCGACCTACGAGCAGTACTTC
TRBD2	TRBV11-2	TRBJ2-1	NA	CASSRGLAGGEQFF	TGTGCCAGCAGCCGGGGACTAGCGGGAGGTGAGCAGTTCTTC
TRBD2	TRBV5-4	TRBJ2-3	NA	CASSLGTSGSRPDTQYF	TGTGCCAGCAGCTTGGGGACTAGCGGGAGTAGGCCAGATACGCAGTATTTT
TRBD2	TRBV9	TRBJ2-7	NA	CASSVGIAGGDYEQYF	TGTGCCAGCAGCGTGGGGATAGCGGGAGGCGACTACGAGCAGTACTTC
NA	TRBV10-2	TRBJ1-2	NA	CASGRQSDYGYTF	TGCGCCAGCGGTCGACAGTCCGACTATGGCTACACCTTC
NA	TRBV1	TRBJ2-7	NA	CTSSPVSGTYEQYF	TGCACCAGCAGCCCAGTTAGCGGTACCTACGAGCAGTACTTC
NA	TRBV7-2	TRBJ2-2	once	CASSVNRAGELFF	TGTGCCAGCAGCGTTAACAGGGCGGGGGAGCTGTTTTTT
NA	TRBV18	TRBJ2-7	NA	CASSPRRGLSSYEQYF	TGTGCCAGCTCACCACGAAGGGGACTTAGCTCCTACGAGCAGTACTTC
TRBD1	TRBV5-4	TRBJ2-7	NA	CASSFGTGTYEQYF	TGTGCCAGCAGCTTCGGGACAGGGACCTACGAGCAGTACTTC
NA	TRBV20-1	TRBJ2-1	NA	CSATSGAGQFF	TGCAGTGCTACCTCCGGGGCCGGCCAGTTCTTC
NA	TRBV2	TRBJ1-4	NA	CASSEIKSTNEKLFF	TGTGCCAGCAGTGAAATCAAGTCAACTAATGAAAAACTGTTTTTT
NA	TRBV28	TRBJ1-1	NA	CASSLWGGGRTEAFF	TGTGCCAGCAGTTTATGGGGGGGTGGGAGGACTGAAGCTTTCTTT
TRBD1	TRBV10-3	TRBJ2-2	NA	CAISEKGAPTGELFF	TGTGCCATCAGTGAGAAGGGGGCGCCCACCGGGGAGCTGTTTTTT
NA	TRBV5-1	TRBJ2-7	NA	CASSLDLTSTYEQYF	TGCGCCAGCAGCTTGGATCTGACGTCAACCTACGAGCAGTACTTC
NA	TRBV7-6	TRBJ2-3	NA	CASSLAGVFGGTDTQYF	TGTGCCAGCAGCTTAGCGGGAGTCTTCGGGGGCACAGATACGCAGTATTTT
NA	TRBV4-1	TRBJ1-4	NA	CASSQGSGHSQKLFF	TGCGCCAGCAGCCAAGGATCGGGACACTCTCAAAAACTGTTTTTT
NA	TRBV27	TRBJ2-7	NA	CASSLGSGKGIYEQYF	TGTGCCAGCAGTTTGGGGAGTGGCAAGGGGATCTACGAGCAGTACTTC
NA	TRBV6-1	TRBJ1-5	NA	CASTARAGNQPQHF	TGTGCCAGCACCGCTCGGGCTGGCAATCAGCCCCAGCATTTT
TRBD1	TRBV18	TRBJ1-1	NA	CASSPQWDRVLAFF	TGTGCCAGCTCACCACAATGGGACAGGGTTTTAGCTTTCTTT
NA	TRBV7-3	TRBJ2-3	NA	CASSLSGTDTDTQYF	TGTGCCAGCAGCTTAAGCGGGACAGACACAGATACGCAGTATTTT
TRBD1	TRBV28	TRBJ2-7	few	CATSPRDRGFNEQYF	TGTGCCACCTCGCCCCGGGACAGGGGGTTCAACGAGCAGTACTTC
NA	TRBV5-4	TRBJ2-7	many	CASSAHGGSYEQYF	TGTGCCAGCAGCGCCCATGGAGGGTCCTACGAGCAGTACTTC
NA	TRBV7-2	TRBJ1-1	NA	CVSSLPSLVEAFF	TGTGTCAGCAGCTTACCTTCTTTAGTTGAAGCTTTCTTT
NA	TRBV5-6	TRBJ1-1	NA	CASSLAWGTRGPTEAFF	TGTGCCAGCAGCTTGGCCTGGGGGACAAGGGGTCCCACTGAAGCTTTCTTT
NA	TRBV5-1	TRBJ2-3	NA	CASSLATFTDTQYF	TGCGCCAGCAGCTTGGCAACCTTCACAGATACGCAGTATTTT
NA	TRBV5-1	TRBJ1-4	NA	CASSLGQEGEKLFF	TGCGCCAGCAGCTTGGGACAGGAGGGTGAAAAACTGTTTTTT
NA	TRBV9	TRBJ1-1	once	CASSAGPNTEAFF	TGTGCCAGCAGCGCGGGACCTAACACTGAAGCTTTCTTT